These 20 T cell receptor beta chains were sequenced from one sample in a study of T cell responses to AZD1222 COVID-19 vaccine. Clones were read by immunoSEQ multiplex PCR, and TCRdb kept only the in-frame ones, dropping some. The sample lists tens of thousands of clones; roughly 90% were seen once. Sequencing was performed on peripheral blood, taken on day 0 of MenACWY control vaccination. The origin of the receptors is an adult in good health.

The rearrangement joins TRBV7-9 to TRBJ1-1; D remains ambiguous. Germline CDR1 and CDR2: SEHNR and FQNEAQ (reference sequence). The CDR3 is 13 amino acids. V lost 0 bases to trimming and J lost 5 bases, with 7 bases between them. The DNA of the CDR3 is TGTGCCAGCAGCTTAGCTCAGGCGACTGAAGCTTTCTTT. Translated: CASSLAQATEAFF.

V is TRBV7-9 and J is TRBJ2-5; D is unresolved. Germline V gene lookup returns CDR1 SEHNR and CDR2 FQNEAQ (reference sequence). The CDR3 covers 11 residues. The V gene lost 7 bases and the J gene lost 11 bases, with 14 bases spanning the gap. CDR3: CASTTSSGQYF. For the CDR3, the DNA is TGTGCCAGCACCACAAGTTCCGGGCAGTACTTC. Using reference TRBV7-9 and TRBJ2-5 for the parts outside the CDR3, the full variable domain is DTGVSQNPRHKITKRGQNVTFRCDPISEHNRLYWYRQTLGQGPEFLTYFQNEAQLEKSRLLSDRFSAERPKGSFSTLEIQRTEQGDSAMYLCASTTSSGQYFGPGTRLLVL.

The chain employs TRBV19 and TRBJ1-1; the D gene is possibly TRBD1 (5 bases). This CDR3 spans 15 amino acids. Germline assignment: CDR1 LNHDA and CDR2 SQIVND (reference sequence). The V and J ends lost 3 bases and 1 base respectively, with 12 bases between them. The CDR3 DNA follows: TGTGCCAGTAGTATTATCGGGGGTGAGAACACTGAAGCTTTCTTT. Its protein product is CASSIIGGENTEAFF. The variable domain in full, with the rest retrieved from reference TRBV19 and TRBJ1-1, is DGGITQSPKYLFRKEGQNVTLSCEQNLNHDAMYWYRQDPGQGLRLIYYSQIVNDFQKGDIAEGYSVSREKKESFPLTVTSAQKNPTAFYLCASSIIGGENTEAFFGQGTRLTVV.

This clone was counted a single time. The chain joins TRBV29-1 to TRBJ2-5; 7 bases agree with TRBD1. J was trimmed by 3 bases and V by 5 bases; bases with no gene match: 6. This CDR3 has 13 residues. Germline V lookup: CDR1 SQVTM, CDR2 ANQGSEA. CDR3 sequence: CSVSGTDKETQYF. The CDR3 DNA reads TGCAGCGTTTCCGGGACAGATAAAGAGACCCAGTACTTC.

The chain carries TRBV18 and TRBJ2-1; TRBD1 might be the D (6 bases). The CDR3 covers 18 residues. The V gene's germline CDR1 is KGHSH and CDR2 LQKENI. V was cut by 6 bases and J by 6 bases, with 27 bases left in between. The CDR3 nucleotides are TGTGCCAGCTCCGGACCTTCCGGTCTCCCGGTAGGGGGCAATGAGCAGTTCTTC. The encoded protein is CASSGPSGLPVGGNEQFF.

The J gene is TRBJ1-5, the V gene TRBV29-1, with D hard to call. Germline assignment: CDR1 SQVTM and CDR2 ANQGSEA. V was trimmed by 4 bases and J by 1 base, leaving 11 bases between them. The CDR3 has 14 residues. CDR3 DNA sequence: TGCAGCGTTGGGATAGGGTCAAGCAATCAGCCCCAGCATTTT. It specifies CSVGIGSSNQPQHF.

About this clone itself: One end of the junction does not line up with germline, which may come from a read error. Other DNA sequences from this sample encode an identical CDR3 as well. The CDR3 nucleotides read TGTGCCAGCAGTGAAGACCAGGTCTGGCAAGAAACCCAGTACTTC. It encodes CASSEDQVWQETQYF. The chain couples TRBV2 to TRBJ2-5; no definite D call. Germline CDR1 SNHLY, CDR2 FYNNEI. This CDR3 contains 15 residues.

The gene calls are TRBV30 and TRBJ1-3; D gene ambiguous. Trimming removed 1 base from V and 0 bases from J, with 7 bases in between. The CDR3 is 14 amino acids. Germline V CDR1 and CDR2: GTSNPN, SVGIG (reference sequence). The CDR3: CAWSEYDSGNTIYF. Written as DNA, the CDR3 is TGTGCCTGGAGTGAGTACGACTCTGGAAACACCATATATTTT.

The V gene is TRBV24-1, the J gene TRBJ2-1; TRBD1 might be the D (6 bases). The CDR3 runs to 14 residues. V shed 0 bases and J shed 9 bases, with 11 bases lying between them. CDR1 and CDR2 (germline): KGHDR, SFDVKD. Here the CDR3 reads CATSDLLQGSEQFF. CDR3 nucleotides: TGTGCCACCAGTGATTTGCTTCAGGGGAGTGAGCAGTTCTTC.

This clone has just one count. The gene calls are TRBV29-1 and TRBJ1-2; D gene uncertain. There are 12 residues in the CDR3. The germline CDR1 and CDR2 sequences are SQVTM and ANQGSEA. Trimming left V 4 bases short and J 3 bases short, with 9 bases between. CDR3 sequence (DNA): TGCAGCGTTGGGGAGACTCACTATGGCTACACCTTC. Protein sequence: CSVGETHYGYTF.

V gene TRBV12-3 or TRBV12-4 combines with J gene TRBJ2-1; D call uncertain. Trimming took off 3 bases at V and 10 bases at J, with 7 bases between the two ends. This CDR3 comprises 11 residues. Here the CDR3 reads CASSFYGEQFF. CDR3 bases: TGTGCCAGCAGTTTTTACGGGGAGCAGTTCTTC.

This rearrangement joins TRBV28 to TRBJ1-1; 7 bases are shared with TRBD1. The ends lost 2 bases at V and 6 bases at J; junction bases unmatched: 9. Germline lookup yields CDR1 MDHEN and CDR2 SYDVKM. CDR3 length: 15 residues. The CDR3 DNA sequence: TGTGCCAGCAGTTTAAACTACAGGGGAGATTCTGAAGCTTTCTTT. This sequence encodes CASSLNYRGDSEAFF.

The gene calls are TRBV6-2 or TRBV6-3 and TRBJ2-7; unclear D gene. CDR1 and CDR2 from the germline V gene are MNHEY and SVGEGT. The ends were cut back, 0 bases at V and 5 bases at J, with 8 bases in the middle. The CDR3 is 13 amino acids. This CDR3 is CASSYSGSDEQYF. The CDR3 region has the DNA TGTGCCAGCAGTTACTCAGGGTCCGACGAGCAGTACTTC.

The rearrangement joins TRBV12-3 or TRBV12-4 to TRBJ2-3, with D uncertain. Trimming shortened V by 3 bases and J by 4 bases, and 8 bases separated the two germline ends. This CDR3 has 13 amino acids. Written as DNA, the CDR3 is TGTGCCAGCAGTTTCTCCCCCCCAGATACGCAGTATTTT. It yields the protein CASSFSPPDTQYF.

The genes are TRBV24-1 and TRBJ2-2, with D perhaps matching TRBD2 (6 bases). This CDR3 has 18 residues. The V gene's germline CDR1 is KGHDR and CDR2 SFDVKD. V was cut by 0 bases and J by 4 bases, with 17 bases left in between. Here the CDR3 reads CATSDLTRGSGSTGELFF. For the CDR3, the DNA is TGTGCCACCAGTGATTTGACCCGGGGTAGCGGATCCACCGGGGAGCTGTTTTTT.

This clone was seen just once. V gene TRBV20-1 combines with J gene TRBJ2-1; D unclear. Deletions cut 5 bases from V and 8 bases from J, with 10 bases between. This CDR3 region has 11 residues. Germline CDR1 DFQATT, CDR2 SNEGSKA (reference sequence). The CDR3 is CSAVSGDEQFF. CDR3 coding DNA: TGCAGTGCTGTAAGTGGGGATGAGCAGTTCTTC.

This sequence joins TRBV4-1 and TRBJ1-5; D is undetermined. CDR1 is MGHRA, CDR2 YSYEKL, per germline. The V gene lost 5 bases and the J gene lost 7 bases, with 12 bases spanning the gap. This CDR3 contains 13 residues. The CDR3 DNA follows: TGCGCCAGCAGCACGGGGTCGGGACAGCCCCAGCATTTT. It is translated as CASSTGSGQPQHF.

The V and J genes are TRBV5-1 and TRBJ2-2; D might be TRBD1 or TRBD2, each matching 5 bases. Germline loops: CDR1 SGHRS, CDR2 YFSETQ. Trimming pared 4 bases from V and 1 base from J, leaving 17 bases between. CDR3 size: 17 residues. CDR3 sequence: CASSPIPGRRNTGELFF. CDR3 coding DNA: TGCGCCAGCAGCCCCATACCGGGACGGAGGAACACCGGGGAGCTGTTTTTT. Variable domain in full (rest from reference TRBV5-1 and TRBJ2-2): KAGVTQTPRYLIKTRGQQVTLSCSPISGHRSVSWYQQTPGQGLQFLFEYFSETQRNKGNFPGRFSGRQFSNSRSEMNVSTLELGDSALYLCASSPIPGRRNTGELFFGEGSRLTVL.

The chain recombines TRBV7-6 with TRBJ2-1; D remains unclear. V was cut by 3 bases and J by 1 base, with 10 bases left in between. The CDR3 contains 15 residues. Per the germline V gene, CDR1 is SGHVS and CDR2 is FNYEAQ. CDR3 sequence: CASSLAGASYNEQFF. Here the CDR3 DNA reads TGTGCCAGCAGCTTGGCTGGAGCTTCCTACAATGAGCAGTTCTTC.

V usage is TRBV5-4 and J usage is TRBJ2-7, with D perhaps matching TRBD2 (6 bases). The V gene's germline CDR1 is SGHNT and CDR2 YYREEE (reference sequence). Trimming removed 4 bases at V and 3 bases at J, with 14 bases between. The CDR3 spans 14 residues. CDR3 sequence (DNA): TGTGCCAGCAGCCAGGGACTTGCAATCTACGAGCAGTACTTC. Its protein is CASSQGLAIYEQYF.